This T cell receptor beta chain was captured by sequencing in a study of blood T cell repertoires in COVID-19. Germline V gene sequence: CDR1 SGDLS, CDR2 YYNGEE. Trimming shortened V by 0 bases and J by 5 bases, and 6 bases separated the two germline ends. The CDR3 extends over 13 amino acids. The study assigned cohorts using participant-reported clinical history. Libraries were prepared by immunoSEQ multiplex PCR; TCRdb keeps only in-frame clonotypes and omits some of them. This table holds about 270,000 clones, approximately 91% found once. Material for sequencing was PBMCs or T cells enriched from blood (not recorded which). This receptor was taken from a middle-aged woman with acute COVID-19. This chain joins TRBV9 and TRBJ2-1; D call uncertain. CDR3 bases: TGTGCCAGCAGCGTAGGTCCAAACAATGAGCAGTTCTTC. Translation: CASSVGPNNEQFF.